This T cell receptor beta chain was sequenced for a study of T cell changes during pregnancy in multiple sclerosis. The repertoire was sequenced with immunoSEQ multiplex PCR; TCRdb's copy has only in-frame clones and lacks some. Found here are some 60,000 clones, around 93% of them singletons; the top ten hold roughly 0.4%. Between the trimmed V and J ends, which lost 6 bases and 0 bases, there was a span of 10 bases. Looked up from germline, CDR1 is SGDLS and CDR2 is YYNGEE. The CDR3 extends over 14 amino acids. The TCR originated in a female donor with multiple sclerosis, enrolled in a pregnancy study. The source material was CD4+ T cells from peripheral blood mononuclear cells, sampled before pregnancy. The chain combines TRBV9 with TRBJ1-3; no clear D. The CDR3 bases are TGTGCCAGCAAGAGCGGGAACTCTGGAAACACCATATATTTT. This sequence encodes CASKSGNSGNTIYF.